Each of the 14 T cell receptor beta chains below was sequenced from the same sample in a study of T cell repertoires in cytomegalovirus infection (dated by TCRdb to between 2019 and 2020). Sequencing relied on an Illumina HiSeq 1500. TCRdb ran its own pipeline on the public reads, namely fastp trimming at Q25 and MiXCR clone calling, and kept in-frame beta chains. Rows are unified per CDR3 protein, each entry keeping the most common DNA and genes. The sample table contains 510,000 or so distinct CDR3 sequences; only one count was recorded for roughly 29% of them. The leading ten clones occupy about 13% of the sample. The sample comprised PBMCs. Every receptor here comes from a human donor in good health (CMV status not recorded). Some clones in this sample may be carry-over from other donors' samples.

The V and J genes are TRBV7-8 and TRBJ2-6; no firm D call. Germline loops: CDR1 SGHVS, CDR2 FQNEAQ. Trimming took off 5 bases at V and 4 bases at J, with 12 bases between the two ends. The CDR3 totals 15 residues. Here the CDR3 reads CASSGSVTGANVLTF. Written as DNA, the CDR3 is TGTGCCAGCAGCGGCTCCGTGACCGGGGCCAACGTCCTGACTTTC.

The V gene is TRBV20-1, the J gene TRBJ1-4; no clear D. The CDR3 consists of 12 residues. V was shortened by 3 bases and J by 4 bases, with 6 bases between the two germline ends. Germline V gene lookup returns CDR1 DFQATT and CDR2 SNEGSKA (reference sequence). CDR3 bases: TGCAGTGCTAGGGGAATTAATGAAAAACTGTTTTTT. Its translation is CSARGINEKLFF.

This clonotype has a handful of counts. DNA of the CDR3: TGTGCCAGCAGTTTATTGGGGGGGGCGAGGAGGGGCTACACCTTC. Translating it yields CASSLLGGARRGYTF. The genes are TRBV12-3 or TRBV12-4 and TRBJ1-2; tentatively, D is TRBD1 (6 bases). The CDR3 length is 15 residues. V was shortened by 2 bases and J by 8 bases, with 18 bases between the two germline ends.

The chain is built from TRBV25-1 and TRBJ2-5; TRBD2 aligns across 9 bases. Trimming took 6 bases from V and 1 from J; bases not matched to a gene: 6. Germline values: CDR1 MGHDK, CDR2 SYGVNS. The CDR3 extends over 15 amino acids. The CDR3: CASSTGTSSQETQYF. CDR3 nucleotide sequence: TGTGCCAGCAGCACCGGGACTAGCAGCCAAGAGACCCAGTACTTC.

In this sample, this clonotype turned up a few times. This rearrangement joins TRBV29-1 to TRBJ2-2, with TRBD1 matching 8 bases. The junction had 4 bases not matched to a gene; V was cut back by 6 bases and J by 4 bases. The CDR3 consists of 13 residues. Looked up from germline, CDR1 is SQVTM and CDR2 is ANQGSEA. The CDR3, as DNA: TGCAGCGTAGTAACAGGGGGCACCGGGGAGCTGTTTTTT. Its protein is CSVVTGGTGELFF.

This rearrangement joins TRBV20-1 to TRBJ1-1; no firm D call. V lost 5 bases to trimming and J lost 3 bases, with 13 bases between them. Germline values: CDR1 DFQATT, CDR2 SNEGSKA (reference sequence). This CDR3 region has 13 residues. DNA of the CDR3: TGCAGTGCTCCTGAGACGGGGTACACTGAAGCTTTCTTT. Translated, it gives CSAPETGYTEAFF.

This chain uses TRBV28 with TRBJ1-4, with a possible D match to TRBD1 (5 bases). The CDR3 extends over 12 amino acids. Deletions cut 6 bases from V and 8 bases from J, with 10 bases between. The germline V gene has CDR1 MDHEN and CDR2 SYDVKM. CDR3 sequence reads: CASRGVREKLFF. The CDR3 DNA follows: TGTGCCAGCAGAGGGGTACGGGAAAAACTGTTTTTT.

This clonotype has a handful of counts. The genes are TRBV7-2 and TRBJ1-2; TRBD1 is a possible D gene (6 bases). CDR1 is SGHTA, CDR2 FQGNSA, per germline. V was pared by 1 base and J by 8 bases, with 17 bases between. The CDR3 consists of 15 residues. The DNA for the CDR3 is TGTGCCAGCAGCTTAGTGGCAGGGGATGTATGGGGCTACACCTTC. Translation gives CASSLVAGDVWGYTF.

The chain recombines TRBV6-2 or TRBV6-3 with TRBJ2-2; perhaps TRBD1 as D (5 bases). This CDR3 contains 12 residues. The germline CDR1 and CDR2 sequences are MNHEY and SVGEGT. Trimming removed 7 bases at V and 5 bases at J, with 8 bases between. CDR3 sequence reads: CASIDRTGELFF. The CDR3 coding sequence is TGTGCCAGCATAGACAGAACCGGGGAGCTGTTTTTT.

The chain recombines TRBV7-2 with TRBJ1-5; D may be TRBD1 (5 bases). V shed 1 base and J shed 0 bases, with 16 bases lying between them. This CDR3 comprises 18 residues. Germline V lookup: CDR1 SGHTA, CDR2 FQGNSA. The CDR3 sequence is CASSLVGTFIYSNQPQHF. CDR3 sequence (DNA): TGTGCCAGCAGCTTAGTAGGGACGTTCATTTATAGCAATCAGCCCCAGCATTTT.

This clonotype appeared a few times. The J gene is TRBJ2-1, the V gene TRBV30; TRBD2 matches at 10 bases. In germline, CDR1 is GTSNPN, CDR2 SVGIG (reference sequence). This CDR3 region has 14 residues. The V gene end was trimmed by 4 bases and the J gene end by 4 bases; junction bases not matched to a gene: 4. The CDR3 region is CAWIPGLAYNEQFF. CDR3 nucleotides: TGTGCCTGGATACCGGGACTAGCGTACAATGAGCAGTTCTTC.

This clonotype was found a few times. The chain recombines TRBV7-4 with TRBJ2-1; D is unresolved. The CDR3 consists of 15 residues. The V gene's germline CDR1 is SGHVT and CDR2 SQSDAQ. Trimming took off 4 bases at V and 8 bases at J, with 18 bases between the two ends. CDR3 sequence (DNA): TGTGCCAGCAGCTCTCTCGAAGTAGTAAGCGATGAGCAGTTCTTC. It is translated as CASSSLEVVSDEQFF.

CDR3 nucleotides: TGTGCCAGCAGCCCCGTATCAGGTCTTAACACTGAAGCTTTCTTT. This codes for CASSPVSGLNTEAFF. The chain joins TRBV7-9 to TRBJ1-1; unclear D gene. This CDR3 contains 15 residues. Trimming took 5 bases from V and 2 from J, leaving 15 bases between them. Germline values: CDR1 SEHNR, CDR2 FQNEAQ (reference sequence). Looking up the rest from reference TRBV7-9 and TRBJ1-1 gives the full variable domain: DTGVSQNPRHKITKRGQNVTFRCDPISEHNRLYWYRQTLGQGPEFLTYFQNEAQLEKSRLLSDRFSAERPKGSFSTLEIQRTEQGDSAMYLCASSPVSGLNTEAFFGQGTRLTVV.

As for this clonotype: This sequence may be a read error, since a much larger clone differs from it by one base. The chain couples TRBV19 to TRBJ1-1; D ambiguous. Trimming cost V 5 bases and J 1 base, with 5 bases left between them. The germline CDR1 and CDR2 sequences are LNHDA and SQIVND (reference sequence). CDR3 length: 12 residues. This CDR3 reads CASSWRNTEAFF. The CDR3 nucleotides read TGTGCCAGTAGTTGGAGGAACACTGAAGCTTTCTTT. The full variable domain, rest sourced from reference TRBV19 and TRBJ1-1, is DGGITQSPKYLFRKEGQNVTLSCEQNLNHDAMYWYRQDPGQGLRLIYYSQIVNDFQKGDIAEGYSVSREKKESFPLTVTSAQKNPTAFYLCASSWRNTEAFFGQGTRLTVV.